This T cell receptor beta chain was recovered during a study of identical twins. TCRdb re-analysed the 5' RACE reads in MiXCR, keeping a single row per CDR3 protein. Of 550,000 to 700,000 distinct CDR3 sequences in the sample, less than 25% were seen once. Each donor (without exception) was a healthy Caucasian. The table lists this clonotype with a few counts. The CDR3 sequence is 19 residues long. With 4 bases clipped from V and 10 bases from J, the junction kept 19 bases outside the gene matches. In germline, CDR1 is SGHRS, CDR2 YFSETQ. Separately, the same data were catalogued under a study of T cells expressing NK-cell markers.

This sequence joins TRBV5-1 and TRBJ2-1, with 14 bases matching TRBD2. This sequence was found in a woman aged 18-29 years in good health. The specimen was PBMCs. The CDR3 DNA reads TGCGCCAGCAGCCTTCGACTAGCGGGAGGGCCGGTCTCGGTAGTCGAGCAGTTCTTC. Amino acids: CASSLRLAGGPVSVVEQFF. The full variable domain, with the rest looked up from reference TRBV5-1 and TRBJ2-1, is KAGVTQTPRYLIKTRGQQVTLSCSPISGHRSVSWYQQTPGQGLQFLFEYFSETQRNKGNFPGRFSGRQFSNSRSEMNVSTLELGDSALYLCASSLRLAGGPVSVVEQFFGPGTRLTVL.